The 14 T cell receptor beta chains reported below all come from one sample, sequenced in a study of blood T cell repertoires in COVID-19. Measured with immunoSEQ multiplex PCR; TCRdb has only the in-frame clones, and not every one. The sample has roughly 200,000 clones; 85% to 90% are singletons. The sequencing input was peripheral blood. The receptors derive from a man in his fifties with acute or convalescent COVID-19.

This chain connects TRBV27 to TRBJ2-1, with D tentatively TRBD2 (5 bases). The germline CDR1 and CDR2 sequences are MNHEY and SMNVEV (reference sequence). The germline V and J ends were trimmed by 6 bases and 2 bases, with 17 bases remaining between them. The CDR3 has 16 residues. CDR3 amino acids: CASRPPGPRAYNEQFF. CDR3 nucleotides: TGTGCCAGCAGGCCCCCCGGCCCGAGGGCCTACAATGAGCAGTTCTTC.

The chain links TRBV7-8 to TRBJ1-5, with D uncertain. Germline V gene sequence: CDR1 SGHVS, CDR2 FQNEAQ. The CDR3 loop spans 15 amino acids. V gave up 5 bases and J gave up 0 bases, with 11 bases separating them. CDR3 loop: CASSRDRVSNQPQHF. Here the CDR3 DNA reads TGTGCCAGCAGCCGAGACCGGGTTAGCAATCAGCCCCAGCATTTT.

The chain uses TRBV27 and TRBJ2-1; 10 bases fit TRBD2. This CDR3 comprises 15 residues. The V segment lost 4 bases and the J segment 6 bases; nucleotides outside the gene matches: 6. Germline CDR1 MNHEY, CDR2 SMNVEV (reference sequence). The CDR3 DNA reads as TGTGCCAGCAGTTCCCTAGCGGGAGTGGCCAATGAGCAGTTCTTC. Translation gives CASSSLAGVANEQFF.

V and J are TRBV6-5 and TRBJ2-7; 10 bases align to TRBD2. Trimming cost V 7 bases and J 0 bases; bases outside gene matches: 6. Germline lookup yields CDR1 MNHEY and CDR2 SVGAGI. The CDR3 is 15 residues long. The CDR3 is CASTGLAAFSYEQYF. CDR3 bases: TGTGCCAGCACTGGACTAGCGGCTTTCTCCTACGAGCAGTACTTC.

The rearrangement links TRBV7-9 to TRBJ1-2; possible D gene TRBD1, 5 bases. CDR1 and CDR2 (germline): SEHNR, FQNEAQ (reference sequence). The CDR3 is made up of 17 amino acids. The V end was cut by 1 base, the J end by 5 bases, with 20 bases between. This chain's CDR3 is CASSLVGGTELFYGYTF. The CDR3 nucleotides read TGTGCCAGCAGCTTAGTTGGAGGGACGGAGTTATTTTATGGCTACACCTTC.

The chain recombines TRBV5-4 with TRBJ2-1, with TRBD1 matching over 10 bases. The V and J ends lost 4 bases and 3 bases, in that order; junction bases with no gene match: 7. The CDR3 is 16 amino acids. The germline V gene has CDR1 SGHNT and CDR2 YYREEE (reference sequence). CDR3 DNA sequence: TGTGCCAGCAGCGTAGAGACAGGGGGCGTCTACAATGAGCAGTTCTTC. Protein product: CASSVETGGVYNEQFF.

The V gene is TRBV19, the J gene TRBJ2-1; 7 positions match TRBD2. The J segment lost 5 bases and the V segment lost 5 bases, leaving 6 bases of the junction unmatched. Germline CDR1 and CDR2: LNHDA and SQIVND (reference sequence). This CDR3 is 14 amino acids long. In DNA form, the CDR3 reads TGTGCCAGTAGTTGGGCGGGGGTCCACAATGAGCAGTTCTTC. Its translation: CASSWAGVHNEQFF.

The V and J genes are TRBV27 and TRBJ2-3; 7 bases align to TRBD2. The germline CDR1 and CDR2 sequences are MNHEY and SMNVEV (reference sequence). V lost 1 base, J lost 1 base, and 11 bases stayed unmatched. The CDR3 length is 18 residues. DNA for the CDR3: TGTGCCAGCAGTTTATTCTGGGGGGAGGGCCTACGCACAGATACGCAGTATTTT. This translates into CASSLFWGEGLRTDTQYF.

CDR3 DNA: TGTGCCTGGAGGGAAGGGGACAGAGAAAATTCACCCCTCCACTTT. Translation gives CAWREGDRENSPLHF. The V gene is TRBV30, the J gene TRBJ1-6, with 7 positions matching TRBD1. V shed 3 bases and J 7 bases; nucleotides not matched to a gene: 9. Germline assignment: CDR1 GTSNPN and CDR2 SVGIG (reference sequence). This CDR3 contains 15 residues. Filled out from reference TRBV30 and TRBJ1-6, the complete variable domain reads SQTIHQWPATLVQPVGSPLSLECTVEGTSNPNLYWYRQAAGRGLQLLFYSVGIGQISSEVPQNLSASRPQDRQFILSSKKLLLSDSGFYLCAWREGDRENSPLHFGNGTRLTVT.

CDR3 sequence (DNA): TGTGCCAGCAAACTGGCGGCAGGGGACAATAACTATGGCTACACCTTC. Translation: CASKLAAGDNNYGYTF. J is TRBJ1-2 and V is TRBV27; maybe TRBD1 (6 bases). Germline loops: CDR1 MNHEY, CDR2 SMNVEV (reference sequence). This CDR3 region has 16 residues. Deletions cut 7 bases from V and 1 base from J, with 19 bases between.

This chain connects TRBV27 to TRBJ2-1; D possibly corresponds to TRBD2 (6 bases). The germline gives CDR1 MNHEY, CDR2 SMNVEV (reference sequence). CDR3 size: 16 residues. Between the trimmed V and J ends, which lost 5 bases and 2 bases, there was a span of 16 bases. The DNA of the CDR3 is TGTGCCAGCAGTCCCCTGGGAGGCGCTACCTACAATGAGCAGTTCTTC. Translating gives CASSPLGGATYNEQFF.

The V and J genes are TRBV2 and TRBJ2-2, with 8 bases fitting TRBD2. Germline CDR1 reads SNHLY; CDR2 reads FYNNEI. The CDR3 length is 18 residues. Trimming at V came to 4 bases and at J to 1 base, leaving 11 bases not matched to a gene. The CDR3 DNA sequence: TGTGCCAGCAGTGGGGGGGGTGGAGCGGGAGAGAACACCGGGGAGCTGTTTTTT. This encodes CASSGGGGAGENTGELFF.

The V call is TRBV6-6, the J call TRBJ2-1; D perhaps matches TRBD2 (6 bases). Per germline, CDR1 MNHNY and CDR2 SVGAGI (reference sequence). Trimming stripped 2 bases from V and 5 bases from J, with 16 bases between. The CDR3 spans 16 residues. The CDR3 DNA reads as TGTGCCAGCAGTTACCTGGGCCTAGCGCAAAACAATGAGCAGTTCTTC. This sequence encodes CASSYLGLAQNNEQFF.

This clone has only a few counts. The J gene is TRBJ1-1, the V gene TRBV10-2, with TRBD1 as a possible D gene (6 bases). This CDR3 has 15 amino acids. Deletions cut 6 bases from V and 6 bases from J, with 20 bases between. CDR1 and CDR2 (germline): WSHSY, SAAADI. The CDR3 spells CASSLLPRGQSEAFF. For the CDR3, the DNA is TGCGCCAGCAGCCTCCTCCCGCGGGGGCAGTCTGAAGCTTTCTTT.